This T cell receptor beta chain came from a study of CD8+CD57+ T cells in acquired aplastic anemia. The CDR3 has 13 residues. Germline V gene data show CDR1 as SGHNT and CDR2 as YYREEE (reference sequence). V was pared by 4 bases and J by 7 bases, with 14 bases between. According to the study, genomic DNA was the template for TCR beta VDJ and CDR3 profiling. One entry per CDR3 protein, called by TCRdb with MiXCR from the reads. The table lists about 270,000 distinct CDR3 sequences, around 60% of them singletons. This clonotype was counted once. Sequencing used sorted CD4+, CD8+, or CD8+CD57+ T cells (not recorded which) from PBMCs. The TCR was taken from a human donor with severe aplastic anemia or a healthy control (not recorded which). The J gene is TRBJ1-1, the V gene TRBV5-4, with no clear D. For the CDR3, the DNA is TGTGCCAGCAGCCCGGGTGTTGGGGTTGAAGCTTTCTTT. Translation: CASSPGVGVEAFF.